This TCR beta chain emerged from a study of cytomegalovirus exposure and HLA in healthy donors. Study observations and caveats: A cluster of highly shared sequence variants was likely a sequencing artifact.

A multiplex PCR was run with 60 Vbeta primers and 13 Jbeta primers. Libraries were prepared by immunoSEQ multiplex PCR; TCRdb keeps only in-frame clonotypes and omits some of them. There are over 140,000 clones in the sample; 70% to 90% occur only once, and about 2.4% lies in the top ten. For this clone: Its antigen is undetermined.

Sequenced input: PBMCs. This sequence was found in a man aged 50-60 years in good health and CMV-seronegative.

As DNA, the CDR3 is TGTGCCAGCAGCTTACAGACAGGGATCGACACTGAAGCTTTCTTT. Protein product: CASSLQTGIDTEAFF. The chain combines TRBV7-2 with TRBJ1-1, with 7 bases identical to TRBD1. CDR3 length: 15 residues. Germline-derived CDR1 and CDR2 are SGHTA and FQGNSA. With V trimmed by 2 bases and J by 3 bases, 6 bases remained unmatched. The variable domain in full, with the rest retrieved from reference TRBV7-2 and TRBJ1-1, is GAGVSQSPSNKVTEKGKDVELRCDPISGHTALYWYRQSLGQGLEFLIYFQGNSAPDKSGLPSDRFSAERTGGSVSTLTIQRTQQEDSAVYLCASSLQTGIDTEAFFGQGTRLTVV.